The 17 T cell receptor beta chains below all came from one sample that was sequenced in a study of blood T cell repertoires in COVID-19. TCRdb's table, derived via immunoSEQ multiplex PCR, lists solely in-frame clones and lacks some. The sample yields about 80,000 clones, about 80% seen once. The sequenced sample was peripheral blood. The receptors shown here come from an elderly man with acute or convalescent COVID-19.

The genes are TRBV5-4 and TRBJ2-5; TRBD2 agrees at 7 bases. J lost 2 bases, V lost 4 bases, and 5 bases had no gene match. Germline assignment: CDR1 SGHNT and CDR2 YYREEE (reference sequence). The CDR3 spans 14 residues. CDR3 coding DNA: TGTGCCAGCAGCCCACCGGGACTACAAGAGACCCAGTACTTC. Its protein product is CASSPPGLQETQYF.

The gene calls are TRBV29-1 and TRBJ1-1, with 10 nucleotides matching TRBD1. The CDR3 contains 11 residues. Looked up from germline, CDR1 is SQVTM and CDR2 is ANQGSEA. V lost 7 bases to trimming and J lost 9 bases; unmatched junction nucleotides: 5. Here the CDR3 reads CSGRTGGKAFF. CDR3 DNA sequence: TGCAGCGGGAGGACAGGGGGTAAAGCTTTCTTT.

The rearrangement links TRBV10-2 to TRBJ2-3; 8 bases are shared with TRBD2. Per the germline V gene, CDR1 is WSHSY and CDR2 is SAAADI. Losses at the gene ends were 3 bases for V and 3 bases for J; bases not matched to a gene: 5. The CDR3 contains 15 residues. CDR3 coding DNA: TGCGCCAGCAGTGACGGGGGGGGCCTTACAGATACGCAGTATTTT. Its translation: CASSDGGGLTDTQYF.

CDR3 in DNA: TGCGCCAGCAGTCCCCAAATTGATTGCAGGCGGGATCAGCCCCAGCATTTT. It specifies CASSPQIDCRRDQPQHF. The chain employs TRBV23-1 and TRBJ1-5; D is ambiguous. TRBV23-1 is an ORF, and what it does is uncertain. The ends were cut back, 4 bases at V and 5 bases at J, with 21 bases in the middle. The CDR3 totals 17 residues.

CDR3 nucleotide sequence: TGCGCCAGCAGCTTGGAACTAGCGGGGGGGGAGACCCAGTACTTC. Protein product: CASSLELAGGETQYF. The chain joins TRBV5-1 to TRBJ2-5, with TRBD2 matching 13 bases. J was trimmed by 5 bases and V by 0 bases; bases with no gene match: 1. There are 15 residues in the CDR3. The germline V gene has CDR1 SGHRS and CDR2 YFSETQ.

This clone was counted a few times. CDR3 sequence (DNA): TGTGCCAGCAGCTTATGGTCTCGGGGATCAACTAATGAAAAACTGTTTTTT. Amino acids: CASSLWSRGSTNEKLFF. V is TRBV7-3 and J is TRBJ1-4; D is uncertain. CDR1 SGHTA and CDR2 FQGTGA come from the germline V gene. The CDR3 is 17 residues long. Trimming shortened V by 2 bases and J by 0 bases, and 13 bases separated the two germline ends.

J is TRBJ2-2 and V is TRBV6-1, with 12 bases lining up with TRBD2. The CDR3 spans 16 residues. V gave up 6 bases and J gave up 4 bases; unmatched junction bases: 6. Germline CDR1 is MNHNS and CDR2 is SASEGT. The CDR3 sequence is CASRELAGGATGELFF. CDR3 in DNA: TGTGCCAGCAGGGAACTAGCGGGGGGAGCCACCGGGGAGCTGTTTTTT.

This clone appeared a single time. This chain connects TRBV18 to TRBJ2-3; tentatively, D is TRBD1 (6 bases). V was cut by 4 bases and J by 1 base, with 12 bases left in between. The germline gives CDR1 KGHSH, CDR2 LQKENI. CDR3 size: 15 residues. CDR3 protein: CASSLSGVRTDTQYF. CDR3 sequence (DNA): TGTGCCAGCTCACTCTCAGGGGTTCGCACAGATACGCAGTATTTT.

The genes are TRBV9 and TRBJ1-5; 9 bases fit TRBD1. Germline loops: CDR1 SGDLS, CDR2 YYNGEE. CDR3 length: 14 residues. V dropped 3 bases and J dropped 5; count of bases not matched to a gene: 3. The CDR3 is CASSAGTGYQPQHF. CDR3 in DNA: TGTGCCAGCAGCGCTGGGACAGGGTATCAGCCCCAGCATTTT.

The chain carries TRBV5-1 and TRBJ2-7; 7 bases are shared with TRBD2. CDR1 is SGHRS and CDR2 is YFSETQ in the germline V gene. J lost 5 bases, V lost 5 bases, and 16 bases had no gene match. This CDR3 has 16 amino acids. The CDR3: CASSPRRSGEGNEQYF. The CDR3 region has the DNA TGCGCCAGCAGTCCGCGTAGGAGTGGGGAGGGGAACGAGCAGTACTTC. Drawing the rest from reference TRBV5-1 and TRBJ2-7, the complete variable domain is KAGVTQTPRYLIKTRGQQVTLSCSPISGHRSVSWYQQTPGQGLQFLFEYFSETQRNKGNFPGRFSGRQFSNSRSEMNVSTLELGDSALYLCASSPRRSGEGNEQYFGPGTRLTVT.

The chain combines TRBV7-3 with TRBJ1-1; tentative D call: TRBD1 (5 bases). Germline V gene lookup returns CDR1 SGHTA and CDR2 FQGTGA. This CDR3 is 13 amino acids long. Trimming left V 1 base short and J 5 bases short, with 8 bases between. CDR3 DNA: TGTGCCAGCAGCTTAAAACCAGGGACTGAAGCTTTCTTT. Translation gives CASSLKPGTEAFF.

The chain combines TRBV7-9 with TRBJ1-1; D not certain. The V gene lost 1 base and the J gene lost 2 bases, with 11 bases spanning the gap. Germline V CDR1 and CDR2: SEHNR, FQNEAQ (reference sequence). The CDR3 totals 15 residues. CDR3 protein: CASSLGGGINTEAFF. CDR3 nucleotides: TGTGCCAGCAGCTTAGGTGGAGGAATAAACACTGAAGCTTTCTTT. The full variable domain, with the rest looked up from reference TRBV7-9 and TRBJ1-1, is DTGVSQNPRHKITKRGQNVTFRCDPISEHNRLYWYRQTLGQGPEFLTYFQNEAQLEKSRLLSDRFSAERPKGSFSTLEIQRTEQGDSAMYLCASSLGGGINTEAFFGQGTRLTVV.

Only one count was recorded for this clone. The rearrangement uses TRBV4-1 and TRBJ1-5; 9 bases are a match to TRBD1. J gave up 5 bases and V 3 bases, and 5 bases lay outside the gene matches. This CDR3 region has 15 residues. Germline V gene lookup returns CDR1 MGHRA and CDR2 YSYEKL. Here the CDR3 DNA reads TGCGCCAGCAGCCAGGGGGACAGGGCCGATCAGCCCCAGCATTTT. Amino acids: CASSQGDRADQPQHF.

This chain uses TRBV2 with TRBJ2-3, with D perhaps matching TRBD2 (5 bases). The germline gives CDR1 SNHLY, CDR2 FYNNEI. Trimming shortened V by 7 bases and J by 4 bases, and 18 bases separated the two germline ends. The CDR3 length is 15 residues. CDR3 loop: CASNQGGLEADTQYF. CDR3 bases: TGTGCCAGCAATCAAGGAGGTCTCGAGGCAGATACGCAGTATTTT. The whole variable domain, remainder taken from reference TRBV2 and TRBJ2-3, is EPEVTQTPSHQVTQMGQEVILRCVPISNHLYFYWYRQILGQKVEFLVSFYNNEISEKSEIFDDQFSVERPDGSNFTLKIRSTKLEDSAMYFCASNQGGLEADTQYFGPGTRLTVL.

This clone was observed a handful of times. This chain connects TRBV21-1 to TRBJ1-6; the table's D gene call, TRBD1, was not cross checked with the DNA. TRBV21-1 represents a pseudogene. The CDR3 runs 15 residues. CDR3: CASSNRDRQNSPLHF. CDR3 DNA sequence: TGTGCCAGCAGCAACCGGGACAGACAAAATTCACCCCTCCACTTT.

V usage is TRBV7-4 and J usage is TRBJ1-4; TRBD1 aligns across 7 bases. CDR1 is SGHVT, CDR2 SQSDAQ, per germline. Trimming cost V 7 bases and J 7 bases; bases outside gene matches: 9. CDR3 length: 14 amino acids. Written as DNA, the CDR3 is TGTGCCAGCAATACCACCACAGGGGTTGAAAAACTGTTTTTT. Protein product: CASNTTTGVEKLFF.

This clone was detected only once. The chain is built from TRBV5-1 and TRBJ2-1; D is possibly TRBD2 (5 bases). With 0 bases removed from V and 8 bases from J, the gap between germline ends came to 15 bases. Germline lookup yields CDR1 SGHRS and CDR2 YFSETQ. The CDR3 has 15 residues. CDR3 DNA: TGCGCCAGCAGCTTGGGAGGGTCGGCAACCTATGAGCAGTTCTTC. It specifies CASSLGGSATYEQFF.